This paragraph covers one T cell receptor beta chain sequence. Repertoires were generated with immunoSEQ multiplex PCR, while TCRdb's copy carries only in-frame clones and drops some. Here the sample spans about 320,000 clones, almost 85% being singletons. This entry comes from a study of blood T cell repertoires in COVID-19. Overall study: Material from acute and convalescent COVID-19 was sourced from the United States, Italy and Spain. Sources were T cells, B-cell-depleted T cells, or PBMCs; the material itself was cDNA or gDNA.

Germline CDR1 and CDR2: MGHDK and SYGVNS. This CDR3 has 13 residues. Trimming stripped 1 base from V and 5 bases from J, with 7 bases between. This chain uses TRBV25-1 with TRBJ2-3; D not resolved. The sequence was obtained from a human donor in a cohort sampled during active COVID-19. Material: peripheral blood. CDR3 residues: CASSESGLDTQYF. The CDR3, as DNA: TGTGCCAGCAGTGAATCGGGTCTAGATACGCAGTATTTT. Supplemented by reference TRBV25-1 and TRBJ2-3, the full variable domain reads EADIYQTPRYLVIGTGKKITLECSQTMGHDKMYWYQQDPGMELHLIHYSYGVNSTEKGDLSSESTVSRIRTEHFPLTLESARPSHTSQYLCASSESGLDTQYFGPGTRLTVL.